This T cell receptor (beta chain) is from a study of blood T cells in healthy people across ages. With a J-beta primer mix and a sample-barcoded 5' primer, a second PCR ran roughly 7 to 11 cycles. TCRdb called the 5' RACE reads again in MiXCR, with one record for every CDR3 protein. The repertoire holds about 570,000 distinct CDR3 sequences, approximately 25% seen once, with around 18% in the top ten. The CDR3 is made up of 17 amino acids. Germline V gives CDR1 MGHRA, CDR2 YSYEKL. J gave up 3 bases and V 4 bases, and 6 bases lay outside the gene matches. Material: blood. This clonotype was sampled from a woman in her seventies in good health. This sequence joins TRBV4-1 and TRBJ2-2, with 12 bases that match TRBD2. In nucleotides, the CDR3 is TGCGCCAGCAGCCTCCCTAGCGGGGGGGCCGACACCGGGGAGCTGTTTTTT. Translating gives CASSLPSGGADTGELFF.